This T cell receptor (beta chain) was obtained from a study of T-cell reconstitution after alpha-beta-depleted transplantation in children (dated by TCRdb to the mid-2010s). Broadly, across the study: Using TCR repertoire profiling, the study followed T-cell immune reconstitution in a quantitative way in children after TCRalphabeta/CD19-depleted allogeneic hematopoietic cell transplantation.

Worth noting for this clonotype: It has no known antigen specificity. No base quality values were provided; no much bigger clone lies one nucleotide off.

Overall results and qualifications from the work: In some patients, the high TCRbeta diversity seen at day 60 was put down to recipient T cells and intrathymic progenitors that had survived conditioning. Over the following months the frequencies of hyperexpanded clones went down, and after one year T-cell counts and TCRbeta diversity were mostly credited to newly produced T cells. The apparently early alphabetaT-cell count recovery about two months after transplant was reportedly dependent on only several hundred rapidly expanded clones derived from non-depleted graft cells.

The library was produced with PCR. Instrument used: Illumina HiSeq 2500. TCR libraries were prepared with molecular barcoding, using unique molecular identifiers to normalize TCRbeta repertoire quantification. The public reads were reprocessed in TCRdb via fastp at Q25 and MiXCR, keeping in-frame beta chains. Records with the same CDR3 protein are collapsed into one entry carrying the most frequent genes and DNA. This sample comprises 440,000 or so distinct CDR3 sequences, around 46% of them detected only once. The biggest ten clones account for around a quarter of the sample. The CDR3 spans 12 residues, from the cysteine through the phenylalanine. Only CDR3 DNA is held: 36 bases, read in frame from base 1. V lost 2 bases and J lost 3 bases; the stretch between them is 8 bases long. CDR1 DFQATT and CDR2 SNEGSKA were looked up in the germline V gene (reference sequence). According to the study, the label for this sample's treatment or condition signals: allogeneic hematopoietic cell transplantation with graft depleted of TCRalphabeta T cells and CD19 B cells. The children who served as transplant recipients had been given grafts of TCRalphabeta/CD19-depleted allogeneic hematopoietic cells.

The receptor comes from a girl aged 2 to 10 with aplastic anemia, due to receive a stem cell transplant. The sequencing used PBMCs, collected before TCRalphabeta/CD19-depleted stem cell transplant. The chain uses TRBV20-1 and TRBJ2-7; TRBD2 is perhaps the D gene, given 5 matching bases. The CDR3 amino acid sequence is: CSARLADYEQYF. The nucleotide sequence is TGCAGTGCTAGACTAGCCGACTACGAGCAGTACTTC.